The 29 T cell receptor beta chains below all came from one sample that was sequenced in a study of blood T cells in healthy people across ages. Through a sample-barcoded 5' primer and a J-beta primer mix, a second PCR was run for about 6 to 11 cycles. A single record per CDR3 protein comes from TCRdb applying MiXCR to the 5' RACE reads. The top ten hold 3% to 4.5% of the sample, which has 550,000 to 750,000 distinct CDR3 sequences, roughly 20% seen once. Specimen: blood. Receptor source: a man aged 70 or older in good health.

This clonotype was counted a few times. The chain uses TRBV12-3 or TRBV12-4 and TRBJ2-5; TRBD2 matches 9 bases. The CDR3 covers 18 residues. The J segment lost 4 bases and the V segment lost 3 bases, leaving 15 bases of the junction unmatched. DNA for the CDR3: TGTGCCAGCAGTTTTAGGTCCGGGACTAGCAGTAGGGTAGAGACCCAGTACTTC. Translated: CASSFRSGTSSRVETQYF.

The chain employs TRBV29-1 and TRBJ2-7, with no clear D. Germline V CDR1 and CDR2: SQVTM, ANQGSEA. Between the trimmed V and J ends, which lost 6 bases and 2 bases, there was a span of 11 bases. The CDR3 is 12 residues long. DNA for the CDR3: TGCAGCGTGGATGACAAGGCCTACGAGCAGTACTTC. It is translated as CSVDDKAYEQYF.

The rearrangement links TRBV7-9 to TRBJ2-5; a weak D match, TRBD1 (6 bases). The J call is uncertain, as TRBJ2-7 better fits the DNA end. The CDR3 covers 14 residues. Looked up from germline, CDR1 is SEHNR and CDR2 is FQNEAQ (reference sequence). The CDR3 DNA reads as TGTGCCAGCAGCCCGGGACACCTTCGGTACGAGCAGTACTTC. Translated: CASSPGHLRYEQYF.

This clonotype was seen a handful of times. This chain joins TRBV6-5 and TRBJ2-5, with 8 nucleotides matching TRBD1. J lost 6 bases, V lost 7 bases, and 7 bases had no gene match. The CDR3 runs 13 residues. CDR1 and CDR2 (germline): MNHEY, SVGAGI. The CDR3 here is CASMDRVVKTQYF. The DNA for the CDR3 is TGTGCCAGCATGGACAGGGTTGTGAAGACCCAGTACTTC.

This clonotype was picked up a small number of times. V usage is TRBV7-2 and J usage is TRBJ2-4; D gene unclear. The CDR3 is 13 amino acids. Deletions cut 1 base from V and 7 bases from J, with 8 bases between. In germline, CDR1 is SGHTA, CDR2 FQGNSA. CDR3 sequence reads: CASSLGMNNIQYF. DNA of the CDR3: TGTGCCAGCAGCTTAGGAATGAACAACATTCAGTACTTC. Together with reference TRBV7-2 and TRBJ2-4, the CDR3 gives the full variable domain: GAGVSQSPSNKVTEKGKDVELRCDPISGHTALYWYRQSLGQGLEFLIYFQGNSAPDKSGLPSDRFSAERTGGSVSTLTIQRTQQEDSAVYLCASSLGMNNIQYFGAGTRLSVL.

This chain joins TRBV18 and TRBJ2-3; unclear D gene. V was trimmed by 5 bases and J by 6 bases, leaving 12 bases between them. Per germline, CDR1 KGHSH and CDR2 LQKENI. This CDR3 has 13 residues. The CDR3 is CASSAKEFDTQYF. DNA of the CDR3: TGTGCCAGCTCAGCCAAAGAATTTGATACGCAGTATTTT.

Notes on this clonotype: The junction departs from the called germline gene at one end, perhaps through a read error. DNA for the CDR3: TGTGCCAGTGGACAGGGGAGAAATGAAAACCTGTTTTTT. Amino acids: CASGQGRNENLFF. The chain employs TRBV19 and TRBJ1-4, with TRBD1 identical over 9 bases. Germline lookup yields CDR1 LNHDA and CDR2 SQIVND (reference sequence). The CDR3 is 13 amino acids.

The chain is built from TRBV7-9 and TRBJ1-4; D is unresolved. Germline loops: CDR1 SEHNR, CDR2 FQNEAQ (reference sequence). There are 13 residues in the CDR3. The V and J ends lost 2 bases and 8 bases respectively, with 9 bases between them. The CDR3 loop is CASSLHHTEKLFF. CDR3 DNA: TGTGCCAGCAGCTTACACCACACCGAAAAACTGTTTTTT.

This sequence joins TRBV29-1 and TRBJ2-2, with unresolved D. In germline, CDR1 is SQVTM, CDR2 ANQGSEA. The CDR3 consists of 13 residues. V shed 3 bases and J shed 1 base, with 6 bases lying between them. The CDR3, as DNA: TGCAGCGTTGAGCGGCAGAACACCGGGGAGCTGTTTTTT. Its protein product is CSVERQNTGELFF.

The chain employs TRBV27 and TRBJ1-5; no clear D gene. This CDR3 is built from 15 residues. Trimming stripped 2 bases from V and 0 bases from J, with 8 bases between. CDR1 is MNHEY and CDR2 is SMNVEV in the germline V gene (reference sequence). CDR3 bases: TGTGCCAGCAGTTTAACCAGCGATAGCAATCAGCCCCAGCATTTT. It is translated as CASSLTSDSNQPQHF.

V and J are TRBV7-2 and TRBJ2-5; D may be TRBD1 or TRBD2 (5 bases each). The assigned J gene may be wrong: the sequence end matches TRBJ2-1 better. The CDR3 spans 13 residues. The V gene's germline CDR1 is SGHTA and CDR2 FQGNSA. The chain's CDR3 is CASSFRDPGEQFF. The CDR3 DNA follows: TGTGCCAGCAGCTTTAGGGACCCGGGTGAGCAGTTCTTC.

The CDR3 spells CASSLARGLALYAQFF. DNA of the CDR3: TGTGCCAGCAGTTTAGCGCGCGGACTAGCGCTCTACGCCCAGTTCTTC. This sequence joins TRBV12-3 or TRBV12-4 and TRBJ2-1; 9 bases agree with TRBD2. Trimming took 0 bases from V and 13 from J; bases not matched to a gene: 13. The length of the CDR3 is 16 residues.

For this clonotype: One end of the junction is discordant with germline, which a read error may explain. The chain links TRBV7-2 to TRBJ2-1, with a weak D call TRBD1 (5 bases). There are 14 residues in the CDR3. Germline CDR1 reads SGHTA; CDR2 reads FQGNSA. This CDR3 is CASSPMAGNNEHFF. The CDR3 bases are TGTGCCAGCAGCCCGATGGCAGGGAACAATGAGCATTTCTTC.

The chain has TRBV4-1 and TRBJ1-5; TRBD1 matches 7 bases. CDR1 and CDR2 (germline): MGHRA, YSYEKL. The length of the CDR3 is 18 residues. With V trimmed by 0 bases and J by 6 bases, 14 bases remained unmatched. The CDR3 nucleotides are TGCGCCAGCAGCCAAGACTTTCGCCTTCGTACAGGGGTTCAGCCCCAGCATTTT. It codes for CASSQDFRLRTGVQPQHF.

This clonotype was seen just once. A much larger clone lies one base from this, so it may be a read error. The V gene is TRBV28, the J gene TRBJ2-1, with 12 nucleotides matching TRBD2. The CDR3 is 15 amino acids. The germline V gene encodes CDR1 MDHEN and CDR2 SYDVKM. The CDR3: CTSSTSGRSYNEQFF. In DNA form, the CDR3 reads TGTACCAGCTCAACTAGCGGGAGGTCCTACAATGAGCAGTTCTTC. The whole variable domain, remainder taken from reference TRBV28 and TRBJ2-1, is DVKVTQSSRYLVKRTGEKVFLECVQDMDHENMFWYRQDPGLGLRLIYFSYDVKMKEKGDIPEGYSVSREKKERFSLILESASTNQTSMYLCTSSTSGRSYNEQFFGPGTRLTVL.

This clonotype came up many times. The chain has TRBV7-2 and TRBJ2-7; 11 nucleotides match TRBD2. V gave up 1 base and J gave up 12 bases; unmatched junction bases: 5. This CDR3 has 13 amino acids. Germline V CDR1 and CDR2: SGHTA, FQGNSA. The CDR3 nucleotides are TGTGCCAGCAGCTTAGATGGTAGCGGGAGGGCGTACTTC. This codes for CASSLDGSGRAYF.

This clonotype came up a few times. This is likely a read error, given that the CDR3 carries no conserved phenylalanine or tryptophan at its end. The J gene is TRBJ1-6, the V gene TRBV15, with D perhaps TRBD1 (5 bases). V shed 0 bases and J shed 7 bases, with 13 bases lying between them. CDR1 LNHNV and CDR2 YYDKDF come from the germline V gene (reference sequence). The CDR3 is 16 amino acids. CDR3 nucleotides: TGTGCCACCAGCAGAGACCCTGGGGCAAGGAATTCACCCCTCCACCTT. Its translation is CATSRDPGARNSPLHL.

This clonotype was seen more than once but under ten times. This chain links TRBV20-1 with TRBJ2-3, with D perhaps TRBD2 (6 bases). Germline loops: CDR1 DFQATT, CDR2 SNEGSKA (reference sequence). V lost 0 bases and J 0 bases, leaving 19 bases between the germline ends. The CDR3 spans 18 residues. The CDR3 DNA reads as TGCAGTGCTAGAGATAAACCTCCTCTAGCGTCTAGCACAGATACGCAGTATTTT. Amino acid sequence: CSARDKPPLASSTDTQYF.

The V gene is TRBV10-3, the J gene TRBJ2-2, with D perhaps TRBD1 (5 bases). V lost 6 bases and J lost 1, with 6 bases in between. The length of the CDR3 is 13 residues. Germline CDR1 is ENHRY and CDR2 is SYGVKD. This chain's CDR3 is CAISRENTGELFF. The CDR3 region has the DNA TGTGCCATCAGCAGGGAGAACACCGGGGAGCTGTTTTTT.

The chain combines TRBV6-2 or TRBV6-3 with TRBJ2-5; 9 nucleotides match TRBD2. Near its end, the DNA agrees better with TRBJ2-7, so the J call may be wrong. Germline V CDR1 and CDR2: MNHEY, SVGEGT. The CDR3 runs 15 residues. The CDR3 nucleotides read TGTGCCAGCAGTTGCGGGAGGGCCTGTGGATACGAGCAGTACTTC. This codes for CASSCGRACGYEQYF.

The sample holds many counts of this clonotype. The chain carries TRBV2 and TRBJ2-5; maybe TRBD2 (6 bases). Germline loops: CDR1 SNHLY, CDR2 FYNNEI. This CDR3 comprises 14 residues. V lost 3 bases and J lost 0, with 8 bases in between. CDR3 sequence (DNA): TGTGCCAGCAGTGACCGGGGGTACCAAGAGACCCAGTACTTC. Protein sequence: CASSDRGYQETQYF.

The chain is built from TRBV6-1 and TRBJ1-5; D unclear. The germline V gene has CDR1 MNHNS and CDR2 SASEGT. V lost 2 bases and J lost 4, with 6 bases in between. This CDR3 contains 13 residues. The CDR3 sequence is CASSEIGNQPQHF. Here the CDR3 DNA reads TGTGCCAGCAGTGAAATAGGGAATCAGCCCCAGCATTTT.

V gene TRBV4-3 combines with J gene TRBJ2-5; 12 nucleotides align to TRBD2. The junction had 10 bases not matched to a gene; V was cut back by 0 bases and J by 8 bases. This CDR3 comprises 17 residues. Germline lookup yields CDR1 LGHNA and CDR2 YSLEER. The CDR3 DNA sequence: TGCGCCAGCAGCCAAGACTTTCGGACTAGCGGGGAGCCCACCCAGTACTTC. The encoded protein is CASSQDFRTSGEPTQYF.

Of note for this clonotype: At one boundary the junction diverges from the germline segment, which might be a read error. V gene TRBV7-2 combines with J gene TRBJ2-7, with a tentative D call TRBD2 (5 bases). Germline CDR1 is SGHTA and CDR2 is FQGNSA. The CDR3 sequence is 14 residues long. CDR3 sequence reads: CASSLDAGGYERYF. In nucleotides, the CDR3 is TGTGCCAGCAGCTTAGACGCAGGAGGTTACGAGCGGTACTTC.

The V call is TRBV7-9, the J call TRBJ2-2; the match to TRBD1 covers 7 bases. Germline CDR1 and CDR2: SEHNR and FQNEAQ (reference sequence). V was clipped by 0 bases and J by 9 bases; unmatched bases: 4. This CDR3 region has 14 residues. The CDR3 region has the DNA TGTGCCAGCAGCTTAGCACAGGGGAAGAGGGAGCTGTTTTTT. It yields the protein CASSLAQGKRELFF. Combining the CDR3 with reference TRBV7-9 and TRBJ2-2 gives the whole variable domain DTGVSQNPRHKITKRGQNVTFRCDPISEHNRLYWYRQTLGQGPEFLTYFQNEAQLEKSRLLSDRFSAERPKGSFSTLEIQRTEQGDSAMYLCASSLAQGKRELFFGEGSRLTVL.

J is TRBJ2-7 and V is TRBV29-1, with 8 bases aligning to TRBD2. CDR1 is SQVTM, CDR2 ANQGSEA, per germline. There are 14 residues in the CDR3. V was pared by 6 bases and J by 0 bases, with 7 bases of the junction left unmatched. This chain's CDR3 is CSVELAGSSYEQYF. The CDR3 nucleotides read TGCAGCGTGGAATTAGCGGGGAGCTCCTACGAGCAGTACTTC.

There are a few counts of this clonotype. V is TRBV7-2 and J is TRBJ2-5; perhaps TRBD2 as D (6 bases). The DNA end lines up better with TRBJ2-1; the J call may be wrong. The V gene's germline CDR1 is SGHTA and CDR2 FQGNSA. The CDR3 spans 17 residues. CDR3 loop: CASSYRWGTGENNEQFF. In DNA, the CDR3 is TGTGCCAGCAGCTATAGATGGGGGACGGGGGAGAACAATGAGCAGTTCTTC.

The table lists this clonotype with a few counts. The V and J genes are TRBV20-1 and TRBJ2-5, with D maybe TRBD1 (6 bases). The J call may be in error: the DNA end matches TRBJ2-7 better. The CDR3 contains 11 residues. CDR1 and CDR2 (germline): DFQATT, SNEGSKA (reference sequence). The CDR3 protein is CSANQGYEQYF. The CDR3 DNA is TGCAGTGCAAACCAGGGGTACGAGCAGTACTTC.

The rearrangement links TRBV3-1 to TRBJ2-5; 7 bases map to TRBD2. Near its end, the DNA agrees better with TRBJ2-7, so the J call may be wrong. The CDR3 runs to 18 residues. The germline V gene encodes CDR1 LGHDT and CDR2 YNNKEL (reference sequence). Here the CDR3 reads CASSQDLGLVGGPYEQYF. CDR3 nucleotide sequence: TGTGCCAGCAGCCAAGATCTTGGGCTAGTGGGAGGGCCGTACGAGCAGTACTTC.